These 16 T cell receptor beta chains were all obtained from the same sample, sequenced in a study of blood T cell repertoires in COVID-19. Only in-frame clones appear in the TCRdb table, and some are missing; sequencing was by immunoSEQ multiplex PCR. This repertoire shows over 90,000 clones, nearly 85% found once; its top ten account for around 13%. Sequencing was carried out using peripheral blood. The receptors were gathered from a human donor in a cohort sampled during active or convalescent COVID-19.

This chain links TRBV6-5 with TRBJ1-1; 9 bases agree with TRBD1. Per germline, CDR1 MNHEY and CDR2 SVGAGI. This CDR3 comprises 14 residues. The ends lost 0 bases at V and 8 bases at J; junction bases unmatched: 4. In DNA form, the CDR3 reads TGTGCCAGCAGTTACTCGGACGGGACAGGGGAAGCTTTCTTT. Protein: CASSYSDGTGEAFF.

The chain combines TRBV7-9 with TRBJ2-1, with TRBD2 matching over 15 bases. This CDR3 comprises 18 residues. CDR1 and CDR2 from the germline V gene are SEHNR and FQNEAQ (reference sequence). V was pared by 5 bases and J by 7 bases, with 12 bases of the junction left unmatched. Here the CDR3 DNA reads TGTGCCAGCAGCAACGGACTAGCGGGGGGGACGAACGATAATGAGCAGTTCTTC. This codes for CASSNGLAGGTNDNEQFF. Full variable domain (rest looked up from reference TRBV7-9 and TRBJ2-1): DTGVSQNPRHKITKRGQNVTFRCDPISEHNRLYWYRQTLGQGPEFLTYFQNEAQLEKSRLLSDRFSAERPKGSFSTLEIQRTEQGDSAMYLCASSNGLAGGTNDNEQFFGPGTRLTVL.

The chain carries TRBV9 and TRBJ2-1, with 7 bases fitting TRBD2. CDR3 length equals 17 residues. CDR1 and CDR2 (germline): SGDLS, YYNGEE. V lost 2 bases, J lost 4 bases, and 12 bases stayed unmatched. The CDR3 sequence is CASSVGSSGVAYNEQFF. The DNA of the CDR3 is TGTGCCAGCAGCGTGGGATCCAGCGGGGTCGCTTACAATGAGCAGTTCTTC.

The V gene is TRBV5-1, the J gene TRBJ1-4; D is ambiguous. Germline V gene data show CDR1 as SGHRS and CDR2 as YFSETQ. Trimming removed 4 bases at V and 3 bases at J, with 16 bases between. The CDR3 loop spans 16 amino acids. Here the CDR3 DNA reads TGCGCCAGCAGCAACCGGGAGGAGCTGTCTAATGAAAAACTGTTTTTT. Residues: CASSNREELSNEKLFF.

The chain has TRBV9 and TRBJ2-3; TRBD1 agrees at 7 bases. The J segment lost 5 bases and the V segment lost 0 bases, leaving 6 bases of the junction unmatched. The V gene's germline CDR1 is SGDLS and CDR2 YYNGEE. The CDR3 extends over 15 amino acids. Here the CDR3 reads CASSVVQGNGDTQYF. The CDR3 nucleotides read TGTGCCAGCAGCGTAGTACAGGGGAATGGAGATACGCAGTATTTT. Full variable domain (remainder filled in from reference TRBV9 and TRBJ2-3): DSGVTQTPKHLITATGQRVTLRCSPRSGDLSVYWYQQSLDQGLQFLIQYYNGEERAKGNILERFSAQQFPDLHSELNLSSLELGDSALYFCASSVVQGNGDTQYFGPGTRLTVL.

In this sample, this clone turned up once. This chain uses TRBV27 with TRBJ2-2; TRBD2 matches at 8 bases. Trimming cost V 5 bases and J 1 base; bases outside gene matches: 6. Germline values: CDR1 MNHEY, CDR2 SMNVEV (reference sequence). The CDR3 loop spans 16 amino acids. The CDR3 DNA reads as TGTGCCAGCAGTCACCGGGGGGGATGGAACACCGGGGAGCTGTTTTTT. Amino acids: CASSHRGGWNTGELFF.

The V gene is TRBV5-1, the J gene TRBJ1-1, with D possibly being TRBD1 (6 bases). The CDR3 extends over 15 amino acids. Germline CDR1 SGHRS, CDR2 YFSETQ. V was trimmed by 2 bases and J by 2 bases, leaving 13 bases between them. CDR3 sequence: CASSLQGQENTEAFF. Written as DNA, the CDR3 is TGCGCCAGCAGCTTACAGGGACAAGAAAACACTGAAGCTTTCTTT.

This clone was seen a few times. The V and J genes are TRBV5-6 and TRBJ1-2; the D gene is possibly TRBD1 (5 bases). Germline CDR1 and CDR2: SGHDT and YYEEEE. Trimming shortened V by 4 bases and J by 8 bases, and 21 bases separated the two germline ends. The CDR3 consists of 15 residues. The CDR3 DNA reads TGTGCCAGCAGCCCCAGCCGCGGGGGGATAGGCGGCTACACCTTC. This codes for CASSPSRGGIGGYTF.

The chain carries TRBV4-3 and TRBJ2-3; TRBD2 agrees at 8 bases. The CDR3 loop spans 17 amino acids. Germline V gene data show CDR1 as LGHNA and CDR2 as YSLEER. Trimming at V came to 1 base and at J to 1 base, leaving 7 bases not matched to a gene. CDR3 DNA: TGCGCCAGCAGCCAAGCACTAGCGGTGGATGGCACAGATACGCAGTATTTT. Translated: CASSQALAVDGTDTQYF.

The V and J genes are TRBV11-2 and TRBJ2-7, with TRBD2 matching 7 bases. J gave up 7 bases and V 5 bases, and 20 bases lay outside the gene matches. Germline CDR1 is SGHAT and CDR2 is FQNNGV. This CDR3 spans 17 amino acids. As DNA, the CDR3 is TGTGCCAGCAGCCTACGCCCCTTCGCGCCAGCGGGGAGGGAGCAGTACTTC. Translation: CASSLRPFAPAGREQYF.

The chain couples TRBV7-3 to TRBJ1-2; D is possibly TRBD1 (6 bases). Germline V gene data show CDR1 as SGHTA and CDR2 as FQGTGA. The germline V and J ends were trimmed by 0 bases and 7 bases, with 21 bases remaining between them. The CDR3 sequence is 17 residues long. In DNA, the CDR3 is TGTGCCAGCAGCTTAACGGGGGCCTCGGGTGGGAAGGGTGGCTACACCTTC. Translated: CASSLTGASGGKGGYTF.

The gene calls are TRBV10-3 and TRBJ2-7, with a possible D match to TRBD1 (5 bases). In germline, CDR1 is ENHRY, CDR2 SYGVKD. This CDR3 is 14 amino acids long. V was clipped by 3 bases and J by 2 bases, with 11 bases between them. This chain's CDR3 is CAISDRVLTYEQYF. CDR3 nucleotides: TGTGCCATCAGTGACAGGGTTTTAACCTACGAGCAGTACTTC.

This chain connects TRBV14 to TRBJ1-5; tentative D call: TRBD1 (6 bases). CDR1 and CDR2 (germline): SGHDN, FVKESK. The germline V and J ends were trimmed by 3 bases and 7 bases, with 10 bases remaining between them. The length of the CDR3 is 13 residues. The CDR3 protein is CASSHGGRQPQHF. Here the CDR3 DNA reads TGTGCCAGCAGCCACGGGGGGCGGCAGCCCCAGCATTTT.

The DNA for the CDR3 is TGCGCCAGCAGCTTGGTGGGGGGGGGCTATAATTCACCCCTCCACTTT. This codes for CASSLVGGGYNSPLHF. The rearrangement links TRBV5-1 to TRBJ1-6; D may be TRBD1 (5 bases). Germline-derived CDR1 and CDR2 are SGHRS and YFSETQ. The CDR3 covers 16 residues. Trimming took 0 bases from V and 3 from J, leaving 10 bases between them.

This rearrangement joins TRBV9 to TRBJ2-5; 8 positions agree with TRBD1. Germline CDR1 reads SGDLS; CDR2 reads YYNGEE. Losses at the gene ends were 3 bases for V and 3 bases for J; bases not matched to a gene: 7. This CDR3 region has 15 residues. The CDR3 here is CASSARTGLEETQYF. DNA for the CDR3: TGTGCCAGCAGCGCTAGGACAGGGTTGGAAGAGACCCAGTACTTC. Looking up the rest from reference TRBV9 and TRBJ2-5 gives the full variable domain: DSGVTQTPKHLITATGQRVTLRCSPRSGDLSVYWYQQSLDQGLQFLIQYYNGEERAKGNILERFSAQQFPDLHSELNLSSLELGDSALYFCASSARTGLEETQYFGPGTRLLVL.

This clone was seen just once. The chain uses TRBV5-8 and TRBJ2-7; TRBD1 matches at 9 bases. The CDR3 covers 15 residues. Unmatched junction bases numbered 6, after V lost 3 bases and J lost 2 bases. CDR1 is SGHTS and CDR2 is YDEGEE in the germline V gene. The CDR3 sequence is CASSSRDRVPYEQYF. The DNA for the CDR3 is TGTGCCAGCAGCTCCCGGGACAGGGTACCCTACGAGCAGTACTTC.